These 16 T cell receptor beta chains were all obtained from the same sample, sequenced in a study of blood T cell repertoires in COVID-19. Assay used: immunoSEQ multiplex PCR; TCRdb lists only in-frame clones, some missing. The table lists about 180,000 clones, roughly 90% of them singletons, with approximately 0.48% in the top ten. The specimen sequenced was peripheral blood. These receptors all stem from a man between 50 and 59 years old with acute or convalescent COVID-19.

The J gene is TRBJ2-7, the V gene TRBV29-1; D is unclear. CDR3 length: 14 amino acids. With 1 base removed from V and 4 bases from J, the gap between germline ends came to 14 bases. Looked up from germline, CDR1 is SQVTM and CDR2 is ANQGSEA. CDR3 sequence (DNA): TGCAGCGTTGAAGTAGCAGAAAGAAGATACGAGCAGTACTTC. Protein sequence: CSVEVAERRYEQYF.

CDR3 loop: CASSATSGSSTGELFF. The CDR3 DNA reads TGTGCCAGCAGCGCGACTAGCGGGAGTAGCACCGGGGAGCTGTTTTTT. The gene calls are TRBV9 and TRBJ2-2; 12 bases agree with TRBD2. J lost 4 bases, V lost 3 bases, and 4 bases had no gene match. CDR1 is SGDLS, CDR2 YYNGEE, per germline. There are 16 residues in the CDR3.

The chain has TRBV6-5 and TRBJ1-5, with D possibly being TRBD1 (6 bases). The CDR3 runs 12 residues. Trimming pared 8 bases from V and 4 bases from J, leaving 9 bases between. Germline CDR1 MNHEY, CDR2 SVGAGI. The CDR3 reads CASGQRNQPQHF. In DNA form, the CDR3 reads TGTGCCAGCGGACAGAGGAATCAGCCCCAGCATTTT.

The chain combines TRBV2 with TRBJ2-3; D is possibly TRBD2 (6 bases). This CDR3 comprises 13 residues. The V end lost 6 bases, the J end lost 6 bases, and 13 bases lay between the germline ends. CDR1 is SNHLY, CDR2 FYNNEI, per germline. The CDR3 reads CASRRDLGDTQYF. The CDR3 coding sequence is TGTGCCAGCAGGCGGGATCTGGGGGATACGCAGTATTTT.

The chain couples TRBV7-9 to TRBJ1-1; a possible D gene is TRBD1 (6 bases). The germline CDR1 and CDR2 sequences are SEHNR and FQNEAQ (reference sequence). The CDR3 has 14 amino acids. Trimming pared 5 bases from V and 7 bases from J, leaving 17 bases between. CDR3 loop: CASSAEYRADEAFF. The CDR3 DNA follows: TGTGCCAGCAGCGCAGAATACAGGGCTGATGAAGCTTTCTTT. Full variable domain (outside the CDR3, taken from reference TRBV7-9 and TRBJ1-1): DTGVSQNPRHKITKRGQNVTFRCDPISEHNRLYWYRQTLGQGPEFLTYFQNEAQLEKSRLLSDRFSAERPKGSFSTLEIQRTEQGDSAMYLCASSAEYRADEAFFGQGTRLTVV.

The chain has TRBV4-3 and TRBJ2-6, with a weak D call TRBD1 (5 bases). Germline CDR1 is LGHNA and CDR2 is YSLEER. Trimming took off 2 bases at V and 1 base at J, with 12 bases between the two ends. The CDR3 is 17 residues long. The CDR3 here is CASSQQQVTSGANVLTF. In DNA, the CDR3 is TGCGCCAGCAGCCAACAACAGGTTACGTCTGGGGCCAACGTCCTGACTTTC.

This clone was observed a few times. V usage is TRBV6-5 and J usage is TRBJ2-7; TRBD1 matches at 7 bases. This CDR3 has 16 residues. Germline CDR1 and CDR2: MNHEY and SVGAGI. J lost 3 bases, V lost 0 bases, and 8 bases had no gene match. DNA of the CDR3: TGTGCCAGCAGTTACTCGAAAGGGGGCGCCGGCTACGAGCAGTACTTC. This gives the protein CASSYSKGGAGYEQYF.

V gene TRBV10-3 combines with J gene TRBJ2-7; D might be TRBD2 (5 bases). The CDR3 consists of 12 residues. In germline, CDR1 is ENHRY, CDR2 SYGVKD. Trimming removed 6 bases at V and 7 bases at J, with 13 bases between. The CDR3 sequence: CAIRISSGEQYF. CDR3 nucleotide sequence: TGTGCCATCAGGATCAGTTCGGGAGAGCAGTACTTC.

V usage is TRBV27 and J usage is TRBJ2-3; 9 nucleotides line up with TRBD2. Looked up from germline, CDR1 is MNHEY and CDR2 is SMNVEV (reference sequence). V shed 3 bases and J 0 bases; nucleotides not matched to a gene: 4. The length of the CDR3 is 16 residues. The CDR3 here is CASSLLAGVSTDTQYF. In nucleotides, the CDR3 is TGTGCCAGCAGTTTGTTAGCGGGAGTCAGCACAGATACGCAGTATTTT.

This chain links TRBV5-6 with TRBJ2-1; the match to TRBD2 covers 7 bases. The germline CDR1 and CDR2 sequences are SGHDT and YYEEEE. CDR3 length: 15 amino acids. V shed 4 bases, J shed 8 bases, and the junction held 12 bases outside the gene matches. CDR3 in DNA: TGTGCCAGCAGCACATACGGGCGGGAGCGCCATGAGCAGTTCTTC. Its translation is CASSTYGRERHEQFF. The variable domain in full, with the rest retrieved from reference TRBV5-6 and TRBJ2-1, is DAGVTQSPTHLIKTRGQQVTLRCSPKSGHDTVSWYQQALGQGPQFIFQYYEEEERQRGNFPDRFSGHQFPNYSSELNVNALLLGDSALYLCASSTYGRERHEQFFGPGTRLTVL.

CDR3 residues: CASSGGPYSNQPQHF. DNA for the CDR3: TGTGCCAGCAGTGGAGGGCCATATAGCAATCAGCCCCAGCATTTT. The chain uses TRBV25-1 and TRBJ1-5; the D is unclear. The germline gives CDR1 MGHDK, CDR2 SYGVNS. V was trimmed by 4 bases and J by 0 bases, leaving 10 bases between them. CDR3 size: 15 residues.

The chain links TRBV28 to TRBJ1-2; D call uncertain. CDR1 MDHEN and CDR2 SYDVKM come from the germline V gene. This CDR3 region has 12 residues. Trimming cost V 5 bases and J 4 bases, with 8 bases left between them. This CDR3 reads CASSRDLYGYTF. Here the CDR3 DNA reads TGTGCCAGCAGTCGAGATCTCTATGGCTACACCTTC.

V is TRBV28 and J is TRBJ1-5; TRBD1 might be the D (6 bases). V was trimmed by 3 bases and J by 8 bases, leaving 8 bases between them. This CDR3 comprises 12 residues. Germline assignment: CDR1 MDHEN and CDR2 SYDVKM. CDR3 loop: CASSFSGEPQHF. CDR3 DNA: TGTGCCAGCAGTTTTTCAGGGGAGCCCCAGCATTTT.

V usage is TRBV5-5 and J usage is TRBJ2-2; possibly TRBD2 for D (6 bases). V shed 1 base and J shed 8 bases, with 9 bases lying between them. The CDR3 loop spans 13 amino acids. The V gene's germline CDR1 is SGHKS and CDR2 YYEKEE (reference sequence). The CDR3 sequence is CASSLFSGGELFF. The CDR3 DNA reads TGTGCCAGCAGCTTGTTCAGCGGGGGGGAGCTGTTTTTT.

The rearrangement joins TRBV7-8 to TRBJ1-5, with TRBD1 as a possible D gene (5 bases). CDR3 length: 15 amino acids. The germline V gene has CDR1 SGHVS and CDR2 FQNEAQ. The V and J ends lost 5 bases and 5 bases respectively, with 16 bases between them. CDR3 DNA: TGTGCCAGCAGCCCCATCGGGGGTGGCTATCAGCCCCAGCATTTT. Residues: CASSPIGGGYQPQHF.

The CDR3 coding sequence is TGTGCCAGCAGTCCTTGGGTTACGGGTCGCAATCAGCCCCAGCATTTT. Amino acids: CASSPWVTGRNQPQHF. The chain carries TRBV27 and TRBJ1-5, with D unclear. Deletions cut 5 bases from V and 2 bases from J, with 16 bases between. The CDR3 extends over 16 amino acids. Germline-derived CDR1 and CDR2 are MNHEY and SMNVEV (reference sequence).